This T cell receptor beta chain was profiled in a study of T-cell memory formation after mild COVID-19. The germline CDR1 and CDR2 sequences are SGHVS and FQNEAQ. V lost 5 bases to trimming and J lost 6 bases, with 15 bases between them. This CDR3 contains 14 residues. Each CDR3 protein is one row after TCRdb ran MiXCR on the 5' RACE reads. The sample shows about 350,000 distinct CDR3 sequences, roughly 13% of them seen only once. This clonotype was seen a handful of times. The specimen was PBMCs or a T cell subset sorted from them (not recorded which). This clonotype originated in a man between 18 and 29 years old who had mild COVID-19 (a few samples of this study predate the infection). Cell type and time point are not known. The V call is TRBV7-8, the J call TRBJ2-3; D gene unclear. The CDR3: CASSISRIVDTQYF. The CDR3 coding sequence is TGTGCCAGCAGCATCTCTAGAATTGTCGATACGCAGTATTTT.